A selection of T cell receptor beta chains follows, all from one sample in a study of cytomegalovirus exposure and HLA in healthy donors. The protocol was immunoSEQ multiplex PCR, while the TCRdb copy is restricted to in-frame clones and leaves out a portion. Of some 160,000 clones listed, roughly 91% were seen once; the top ten hold 2.5% to 3.5%. Input material: PBMCs. These receptor sequences come from a man aged 18 to 30 in good health and CMV-seronegative. Both conserved end residues are part of each CDR3. A D gene is named only where the DNA matches it firmly. Some rows mark clone size as missing; the rest say once, few, many or name a class of expanded clone.

>medium-sized|TRBJ1-1|TRBV18|.
CASSPGGGGTEAFF
TGTGCCAGCTCACCGGGGGGAGGTGGCACTGAAGCTTTCTTT
>.|TRBJ2-1|TRBV10-2|TRBD2
CASSVGTSGSPYNEQFF
TGCGCCAGCAGTGTCGGGACTAGCGGGAGTCCCTACAATGAGCAGTTCTTC
>once|TRBJ1-5|TRBV6-1|.
CASSDRGFAHQPQHF
TGTGCCAGCAGTGACAGGGGTTTCGCCCACCAGCCCCAGCATTTT
>once|TRBJ2-5|TRBV10-1|.
CASSSGHSVRSQYF
TGCGCCAGCAGCTCGGGACACTCCGTACGTAGCCAGTACTTC
>.|TRBJ1-5|TRBV30|.
CAWSEFNNQPQHF
TGTGCCTGGAGTGAATTTAATAATCAGCCCCAGCATTTT
>.|TRBJ2-4|TRBV28|TRBD2
CASSSPGTSRAKNIQYF
TGTGCCAGCAGTTCTCCCGGGACTAGCAGAGCCAAAAACATTCAGTACTTC
>.|TRBJ1-1|TRBV6-5|.
CASISREKNTEAFF
TGTGCCAGCATTTCCAGGGAAAAGAACACTGAAGCTTTCTTT
>.|TRBJ2-7|TRBV19|TRBD1
CASSRGGRTGGSYEQYF
TGTGCCAGTAGTAGAGGTGGAAGGACAGGGGGGTCCTACGAGCAGTACTTC
>.|TRBJ2-1|TRBV29-1|TRBD2
CSVTSVKLYNEQFF
TGCAGCGTCACTAGCGTGAAACTCTACAATGAGCAGTTCTTC
>.|TRBJ2-3|TRBV30|.
CAFKMTGRTDTQYF
TGTGCCTTTAAAATGACAGGCCGCACAGATACGCAGTATTTT
>.|TRBJ2-2|TRBV27|TRBD2
CASSLLAGGGNTGELFF
TGTGCCAGCAGCTTACTAGCGGGAGGAGGAAACACCGGGGAGCTGTTTTTT
>once|TRBJ1-4|TRBV4-3|TRBD1
CASSQDRGPGNEKLFF
TGCGCCAGCAGCCAAGACAGGGGGCCGGGGAATGAAAAACTGTTTTTT
>.|TRBJ2-7|TRBV4-3|TRBD2
CASSRTVGGKYEQYF
TGCGCCAGCAGCCGGACCGTGGGAGGGAAATACGAGCAGTACTTC
>once|TRBJ1-1|TRBV28|.
CASSLRGLMNTEAFF
TGTGCCAGCAGTTTGCGAGGACTCATGAACACTGAAGCTTTCTTT
>.|TRBJ2-7|TRBV6-5|.
CASTPDLREVYEQYF
TGTGCCAGCACCCCGGACCTCAGGGAGGTATACGAGCAGTACTTC
>once|TRBJ2-3|TRBV7-8|.
CASSGPGLVISTDTQYF
TGTGCCAGCAGCGGTCCGGGACTTGTTATTAGCACAGATACGCAGTATTTT
>.|TRBJ2-1|TRBV12-5|.
CASGSYLRQFF
TGTGCTAGTGGTTCGTATTTGCGGCAGTTCTTC
>.|TRBJ2-7|TRBV7-2|TRBD2
CASSLVASGIDEQYF
TGTGCCAGCAGCTTAGTAGCTAGCGGGATAGACGAGCAGTACTTC
>.|TRBJ2-3|TRBV27|TRBD2
CASSGRTSGDPDTQYF
TGTGCCAGCAGTGGTCGGACTAGCGGGGACCCAGATACGCAGTATTTT
>.|TRBJ2-1|TRBV4-2|TRBD1
CASSTNRGSYNEQFF
TGTGCCAGCAGTACGAACAGGGGGTCCTACAATGAGCAGTTCTTC
>.|TRBJ2-7|TRBV29-1|TRBD1
CSVSGGAGYEQYF
TGCAGCGTTTCAGGGGGCGCGGGCTACGAGCAGTACTTC
>.|TRBJ2-1|TRBV6-5|.
CASSYSAGYYNEQFF
TGTGCCAGCAGTTACTCGGCGGGGTATTACAATGAGCAGTTCTTC
>.|TRBJ2-7|TRBV5-1|.
CASSSPGYEQYF
TGCGCCAGCAGCTCCCCCGGGTACGAGCAGTACTTC
>.|TRBJ2-7|TRBV7-9|.
CASSLVTSRSYEQYF
TGTGCCAGCAGCTTAGTCACTAGCCGAAGCTACGAGCAGTACTTC
>.|TRBJ2-7|TRBV5-1|.
CASSLPTESYEQYF
TGCGCCAGCAGCCTCCCGACAGAATCCTACGAGCAGTACTTC
>.|TRBJ2-3|TRBV6-5|.
CASSLQGVGWDTQYF
TGTGCCAGCAGTTTACAGGGAGTGGGATGGGATACGCAGTATTTT
>.|TRBJ2-2|TRBV2|.
CASRMNAGPYTGELFF
TGTGCCAGCAGAATGAACGCGGGACCGTACACCGGGGAGCTGTTTTTT
>once|TRBJ2-2|TRBV15|.
CATSPLRNTGELFF
TGTGCCACCAGCCCCCTGCGGAACACCGGGGAGCTGTTTTTT
>.|TRBJ2-3|TRBV12-5|.
CASAPGLYTQYF
TGTGCTAGTGCCCCGGGACTCTATACGCAGTATTTT
>.|TRBJ2-5|TRBV19|.
CASSITGIRETQYF
TGTGCCAGTAGTATAACAGGGATAAGGGAGACCCAGTACTTC
>.|TRBJ1-5|TRBV2|.
CASSPEQPNQPQHF
TGTGCCAGCAGCCCAGAACAGCCCAATCAGCCCCAGCATTTT
>.|TRBJ2-2|TRBV30|TRBD1
CAWEHRGATGELFF
TGTGCCTGGGAGCACAGGGGAGCCACCGGGGAGCTGTTTTTT
>.|TRBJ2-7|TRBV9|TRBD2
CASSSGGGLAAREQYF
TGTGCCAGCAGCTCCGGGGGAGGACTAGCGGCTCGTGAGCAGTACTTC
>.|TRBJ1-3|TRBV5-1|.
CASSVQGTFSGNTIYF
TGCGCCAGCAGCGTACAGGGTACATTCTCTGGAAACACCATATATTTT
>.|TRBJ2-7|TRBV4-2|TRBD2
CASSQEGLAGVYEQYF
TGTGCCAGCAGCCAAGAAGGACTAGCGGGAGTCTACGAGCAGTACTTC
>.|TRBJ2-7|TRBV6-1|TRBD1
CASSEYRGYEQYF
TGTGCCAGCAGTGAATACAGGGGCTACGAGCAGTACTTC
>.|TRBJ2-5|TRBV5-1|TRBD1
CASSPDREETQYF
TGCGCCAGCAGCCCGGACAGGGAAGAGACCCAGTACTTC
>.|TRBJ1-4|TRBV27|TRBD1
CASSPRTGSANEKLFF
TGTGCCAGCAGTCCTCGGACAGGGTCGGCTAATGAAAAACTGTTTTTT
>.|TRBJ2-5|TRBV6-1|.
CASNPAGSQETQYF
TGTGCCAGCAATCCGGCGGGAAGCCAAGAGACCCAGTACTTC
>.|TRBJ1-5|TRBV27|.
CASSSPGGAGHF
TGTGCCAGCAGTTCACCTGGAGGGGCTGGGCATTTT
>.|TRBJ2-1|TRBV6-5|.
CASSKPAGPDNEQFF
TGTGCCAGCAGCAAACCAGCGGGCCCGGACAATGAGCAGTTCTTC
>.|TRBJ1-6|TRBV14|.
CASSQASAYVPLHF
TGTGCCAGCAGCCAAGCTTCCGCGTACGTTCCCCTCCACTTT
>.|TRBJ1-2|TRBV10-3|.
CAGGDMSGYTF
TGTGCCGGGGGGGATATGTCGGGCTACACCTTC